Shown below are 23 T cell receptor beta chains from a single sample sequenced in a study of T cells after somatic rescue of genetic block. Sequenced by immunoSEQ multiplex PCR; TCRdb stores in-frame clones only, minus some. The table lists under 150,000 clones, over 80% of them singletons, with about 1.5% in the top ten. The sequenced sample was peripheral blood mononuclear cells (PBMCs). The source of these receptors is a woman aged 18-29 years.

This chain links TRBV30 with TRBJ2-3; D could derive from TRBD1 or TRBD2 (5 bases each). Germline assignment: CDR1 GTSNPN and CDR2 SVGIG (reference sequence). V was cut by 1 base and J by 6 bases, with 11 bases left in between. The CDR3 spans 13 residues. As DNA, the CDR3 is TGTGCCTGGAGTGAGGGGAGCCGTGATACGCAGTATTTT. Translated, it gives CAWSEGSRDTQYF.

The chain's CDR3 is CASSLRPQLGEKLFF. The CDR3 DNA is TGTGCCAGCAGCTTACGGCCTCAGTTAGGCGAAAAACTGTTTTTT. The rearrangement joins TRBV7-8 to TRBJ1-4; D is unclear. The V gene's germline CDR1 is SGHVS and CDR2 FQNEAQ. Trimming shortened V by 2 bases and J by 8 bases, and 15 bases separated the two germline ends. CDR3 length: 15 residues.

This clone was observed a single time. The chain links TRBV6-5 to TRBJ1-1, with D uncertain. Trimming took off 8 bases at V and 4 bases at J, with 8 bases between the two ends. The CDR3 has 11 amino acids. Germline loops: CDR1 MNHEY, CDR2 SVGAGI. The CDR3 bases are TGTGCCAGCTTTGCGGGCACTGAAGCTTTCTTT. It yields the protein CASFAGTEAFF.

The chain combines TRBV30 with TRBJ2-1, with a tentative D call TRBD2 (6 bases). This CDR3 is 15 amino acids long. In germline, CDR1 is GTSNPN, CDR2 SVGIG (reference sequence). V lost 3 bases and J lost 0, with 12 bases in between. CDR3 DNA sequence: TGTGCCTGGAGCTTTGGGGGAGGCTCCTACAATGAGCAGTTCTTC. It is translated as CAWSFGGGSYNEQFF. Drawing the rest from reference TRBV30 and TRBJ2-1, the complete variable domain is SQTIHQWPATLVQPVGSPLSLECTVEGTSNPNLYWYRQAAGRGLQLLFYSVGIGQISSEVPQNLSASRPQDRQFILSSKKLLLSDSGFYLCAWSFGGGSYNEQFFGPGTRLTVL.

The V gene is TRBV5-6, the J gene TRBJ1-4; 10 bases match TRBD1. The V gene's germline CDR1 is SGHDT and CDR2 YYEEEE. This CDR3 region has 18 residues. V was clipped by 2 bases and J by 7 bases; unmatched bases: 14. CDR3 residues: CASSFWTGGAAVFEKLFF. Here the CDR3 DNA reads TGTGCCAGCAGCTTCTGGACAGGGGGTGCGGCTGTATTTGAAAAACTGTTTTTT.

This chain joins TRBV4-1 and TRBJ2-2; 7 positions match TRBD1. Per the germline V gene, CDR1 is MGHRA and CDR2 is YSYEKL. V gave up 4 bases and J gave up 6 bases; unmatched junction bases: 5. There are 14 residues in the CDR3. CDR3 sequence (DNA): TGCGCCAGCAGCCGAGTACAGGGGTCCGGGGAGCTGTTTTTT. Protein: CASSRVQGSGELFF.

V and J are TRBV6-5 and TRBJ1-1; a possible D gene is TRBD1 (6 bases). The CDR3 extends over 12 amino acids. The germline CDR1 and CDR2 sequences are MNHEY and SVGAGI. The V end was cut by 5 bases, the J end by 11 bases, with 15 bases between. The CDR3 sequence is CASSHPEGDAFF. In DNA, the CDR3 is TGTGCCAGCAGTCACCCTGAGGGGGATGCTTTCTTT.

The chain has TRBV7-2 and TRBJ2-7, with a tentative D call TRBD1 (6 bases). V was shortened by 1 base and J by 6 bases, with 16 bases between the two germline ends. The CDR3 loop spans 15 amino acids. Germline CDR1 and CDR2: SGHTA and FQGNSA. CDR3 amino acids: CASSLDRQGSGEQYF. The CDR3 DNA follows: TGTGCCAGCAGCTTAGATCGGCAGGGGTCGGGCGAGCAGTACTTC. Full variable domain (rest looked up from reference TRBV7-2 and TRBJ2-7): GAGVSQSPSNKVTEKGKDVELRCDPISGHTALYWYRQSLGQGLEFLIYFQGNSAPDKSGLPSDRFSAERTGGSVSTLTIQRTQQEDSAVYLCASSLDRQGSGEQYFGPGTRLTVT.

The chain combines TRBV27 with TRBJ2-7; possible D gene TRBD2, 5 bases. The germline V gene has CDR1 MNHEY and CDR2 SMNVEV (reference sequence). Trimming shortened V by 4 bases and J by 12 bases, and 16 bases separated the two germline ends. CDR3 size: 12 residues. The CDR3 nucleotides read TGTGCCAGCAGTTCCACGGGCCGCGGGTCGTACTTC. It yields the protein CASSSTGRGSYF.

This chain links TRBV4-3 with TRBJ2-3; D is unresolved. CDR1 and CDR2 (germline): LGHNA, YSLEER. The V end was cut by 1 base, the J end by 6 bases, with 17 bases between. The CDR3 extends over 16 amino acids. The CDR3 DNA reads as TGCGCCAGCAGCCAAGGGGCTAATATAAAGGCGGATACGCAGTATTTT. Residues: CASSQGANIKADTQYF.

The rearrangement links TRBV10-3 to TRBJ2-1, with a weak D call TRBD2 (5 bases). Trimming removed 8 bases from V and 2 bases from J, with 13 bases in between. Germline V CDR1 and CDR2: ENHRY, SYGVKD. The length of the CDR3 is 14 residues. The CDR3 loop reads CAIGGERAYNEQFF. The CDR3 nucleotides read TGTGCCATCGGAGGTGAGAGAGCCTACAATGAGCAGTTCTTC.

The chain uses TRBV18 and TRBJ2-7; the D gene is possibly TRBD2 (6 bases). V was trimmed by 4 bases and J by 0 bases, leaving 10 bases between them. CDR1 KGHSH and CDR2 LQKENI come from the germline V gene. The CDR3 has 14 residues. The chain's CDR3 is CASSRGGASYEQYF. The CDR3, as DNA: TGTGCCAGCTCACGAGGAGGGGCCTCCTACGAGCAGTACTTC.

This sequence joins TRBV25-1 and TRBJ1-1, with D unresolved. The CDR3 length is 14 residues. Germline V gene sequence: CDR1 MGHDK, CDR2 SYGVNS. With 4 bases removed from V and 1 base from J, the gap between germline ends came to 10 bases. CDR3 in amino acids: CASSAGPWNTEAFF. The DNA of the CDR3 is TGTGCCAGCAGTGCGGGCCCCTGGAACACTGAAGCTTTCTTT.

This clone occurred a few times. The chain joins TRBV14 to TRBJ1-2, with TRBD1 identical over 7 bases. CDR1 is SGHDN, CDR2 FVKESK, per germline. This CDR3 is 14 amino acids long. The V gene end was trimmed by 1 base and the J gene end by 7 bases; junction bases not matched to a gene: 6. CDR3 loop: CASSQVRGHGGYTF. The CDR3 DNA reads TGTGCCAGCAGCCAAGTTAGGGGGCATGGTGGCTACACCTTC.

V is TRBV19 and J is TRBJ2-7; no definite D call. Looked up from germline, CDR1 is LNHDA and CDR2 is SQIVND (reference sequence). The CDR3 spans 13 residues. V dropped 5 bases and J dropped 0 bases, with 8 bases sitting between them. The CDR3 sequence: CASSGSSSYEQYF. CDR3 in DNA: TGTGCCAGTAGTGGTTCTTCCTCCTACGAGCAGTACTTC.

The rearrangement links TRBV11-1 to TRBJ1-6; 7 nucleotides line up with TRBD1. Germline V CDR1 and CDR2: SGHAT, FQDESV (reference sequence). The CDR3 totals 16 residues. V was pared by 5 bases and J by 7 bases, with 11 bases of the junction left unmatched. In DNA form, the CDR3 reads TGTGCCAGCAGCCTAAACCCAGGGGGAAGAAATTCACCCCTCCACTTT. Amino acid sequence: CASSLNPGGRNSPLHF.

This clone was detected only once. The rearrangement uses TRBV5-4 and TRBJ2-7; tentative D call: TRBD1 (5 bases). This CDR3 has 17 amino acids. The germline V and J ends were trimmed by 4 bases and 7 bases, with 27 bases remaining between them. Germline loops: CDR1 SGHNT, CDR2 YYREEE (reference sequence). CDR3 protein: CASSQDVVGARSWEQYF. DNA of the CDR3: TGTGCCAGCAGCCAGGACGTAGTAGGGGCCAGGTCATGGGAGCAGTACTTC.

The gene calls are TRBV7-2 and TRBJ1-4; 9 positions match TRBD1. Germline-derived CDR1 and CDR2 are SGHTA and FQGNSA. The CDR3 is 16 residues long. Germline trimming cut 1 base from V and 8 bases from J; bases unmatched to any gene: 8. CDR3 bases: TGTGCCAGCAGCTTAGGTGGGGGACAGGGAGGAGAAAAACTGTTTTTT. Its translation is CASSLGGGQGGEKLFF. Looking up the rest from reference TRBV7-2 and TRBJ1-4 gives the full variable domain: GAGVSQSPSNKVTEKGKDVELRCDPISGHTALYWYRQSLGQGLEFLIYFQGNSAPDKSGLPSDRFSAERTGGSVSTLTIQRTQQEDSAVYLCASSLGGGQGGEKLFFGSGTQLSVL.

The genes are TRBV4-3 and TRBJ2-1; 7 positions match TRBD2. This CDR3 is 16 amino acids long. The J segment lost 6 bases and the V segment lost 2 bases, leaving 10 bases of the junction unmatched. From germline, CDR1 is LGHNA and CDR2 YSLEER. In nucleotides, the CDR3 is TGCGCCAGCAGCCAACTCACCGGGACTAATTTCAATGAGCAGTTCTTC. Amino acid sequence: CASSQLTGTNFNEQFF.

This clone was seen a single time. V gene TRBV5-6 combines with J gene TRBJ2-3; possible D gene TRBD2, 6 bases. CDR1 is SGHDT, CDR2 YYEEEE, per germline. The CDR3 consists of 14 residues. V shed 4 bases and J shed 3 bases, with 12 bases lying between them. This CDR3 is CASSRRDFTDTQYF. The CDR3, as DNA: TGTGCCAGCAGCCGCCGGGACTTTACAGATACGCAGTATTTT. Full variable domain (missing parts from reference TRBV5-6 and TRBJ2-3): DAGVTQSPTHLIKTRGQQVTLRCSPKSGHDTVSWYQQALGQGPQFIFQYYEEEERQRGNFPDRFSGHQFPNYSSELNVNALLLGDSALYLCASSRRDFTDTQYFGPGTRLTVL.

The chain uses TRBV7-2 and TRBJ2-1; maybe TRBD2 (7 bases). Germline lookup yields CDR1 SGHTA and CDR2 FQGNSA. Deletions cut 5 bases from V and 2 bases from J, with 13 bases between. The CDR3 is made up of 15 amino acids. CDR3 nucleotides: TGTGCCAGCAGCCCCCGGGGGGCCGCCTACAATGAGCAGTTCTTC. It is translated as CASSPRGAAYNEQFF.

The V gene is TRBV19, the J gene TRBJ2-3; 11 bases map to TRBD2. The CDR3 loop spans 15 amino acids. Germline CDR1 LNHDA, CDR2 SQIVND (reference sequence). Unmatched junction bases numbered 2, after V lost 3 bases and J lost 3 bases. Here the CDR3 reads CASSMSSGGTDTQYF. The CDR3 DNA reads TGTGCCAGTAGTATGTCTAGCGGGGGGACAGATACGCAGTATTTT.

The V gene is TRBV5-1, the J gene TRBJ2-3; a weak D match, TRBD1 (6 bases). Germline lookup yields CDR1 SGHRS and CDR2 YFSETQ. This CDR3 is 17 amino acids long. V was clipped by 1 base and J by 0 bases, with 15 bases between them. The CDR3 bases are TGCGCCAGCAGCTTGAAATCCCCGGACAGCAGCACAGATACGCAGTATTTT. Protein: CASSLKSPDSSTDTQYF. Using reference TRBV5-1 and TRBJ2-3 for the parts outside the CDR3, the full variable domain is KAGVTQTPRYLIKTRGQQVTLSCSPISGHRSVSWYQQTPGQGLQFLFEYFSETQRNKGNFPGRFSGRQFSNSRSEMNVSTLELGDSALYLCASSLKSPDSSTDTQYFGPGTRLTVL.